These 24 T cell receptor beta chains were sequenced from one sample in a study of control samples from healthy donors and cancer patients. Profiling relied on immunoSEQ multiplex PCR, and the TCRdb table lists in-frame clones only, not all of them. The sample lists roughly 130,000 clones; approximately 90% were seen once. Input material: blood. These receptors all come from a man between 18 and 35 years old in good health.

The chain recombines TRBV5-1 with TRBJ2-2, with TRBD2 matching over 14 bases. Per germline, CDR1 SGHRS and CDR2 YFSETQ. The ends lost 4 bases at V and 0 bases at J; junction bases unmatched: 8. The CDR3 is made up of 19 amino acids. As DNA, the CDR3 is TGCGCCAGCAGCCGTCCGGGACTAGCGGGGGACGCGAACACCGGGGAGCTGTTTTTT. It is translated as CASSRPGLAGDANTGELFF.

In its sample, this clone was seen a few times. The chain combines TRBV6-2 or TRBV6-3 with TRBJ2-7; D not certain. Germline-derived CDR1 and CDR2 are MNHEY and SVGEGT. Trimming removed 2 bases at V and 3 bases at J, with 14 bases between. The CDR3 is made up of 15 amino acids. The CDR3 nucleotides are TGTGCCAGCAGTTACCTACATGTTGGGTTCTACGAGCAGTACTTC. It encodes CASSYLHVGFYEQYF.

J is TRBJ1-5 and V is TRBV5-1; D unclear. In germline, CDR1 is SGHRS, CDR2 YFSETQ. Trimming stripped 2 bases from V and 2 bases from J, with 11 bases between. The CDR3 has 15 amino acids. CDR3 loop: CASSLAPNGNQPQHF. In DNA, the CDR3 is TGCGCCAGCAGCTTAGCTCCGAACGGCAATCAGCCCCAGCATTTT.

CDR3: CASSQNNEKLFF. The CDR3 region has the DNA TGCGCCAGCAGCCAAAATAATGAAAAACTGTTTTTT. The chain carries TRBV4-1 and TRBJ1-4; D unclear. Germline-derived CDR1 and CDR2 are MGHRA and YSYEKL. The CDR3 totals 12 residues. Deletions cut 2 bases from V and 4 bases from J, with 2 bases between.

J is TRBJ1-6 and V is TRBV18, with 10 nucleotides matching TRBD1. Germline trimming cut 2 bases from V and 10 bases from J; bases unmatched to any gene: 2. The CDR3 extends over 14 amino acids. Germline loops: CDR1 KGHSH, CDR2 LQKENI. CDR3 region: CASSPGTGDSPLHF. The CDR3 coding sequence is TGTGCCAGCTCACCAGGGACAGGGGACTCACCCCTCCACTTT.

The chain couples TRBV11-2 to TRBJ2-2; D unresolved. Trimming cost V 2 bases and J 8 bases, with 12 bases left between them. CDR3 length: 14 amino acids. Germline CDR1 reads SGHAT; CDR2 reads FQNNGV. CDR3 coding DNA: TGTGCCAGCAGCTTACTCCGGACGGCGGGGGAGCTGTTTTTT. Protein sequence: CASSLLRTAGELFF.

The rearrangement uses TRBV7-8 and TRBJ2-2; 8 bases align to TRBD1. After removal of 8 bases from V and 1 base from J, the junction contained 6 bases not matched to a gene. This CDR3 is 15 amino acids long. Per germline, CDR1 SGHVS and CDR2 FQNEAQ. The CDR3 loop is CASSRQGMNTGELFF. The CDR3 DNA reads TGTGCCAGCTCAAGACAGGGGATGAACACCGGGGAGCTGTTTTTT.

The chain uses TRBV19 and TRBJ1-2, with D tentatively TRBD1 (5 bases). The germline V gene has CDR1 LNHDA and CDR2 SQIVND (reference sequence). The germline V and J ends were trimmed by 3 bases and 4 bases, with 15 bases remaining between them. This CDR3 region has 15 residues. The CDR3 sequence is CASSMSKWGSYGYTF. The CDR3 DNA follows: TGTGCCAGTAGTATGTCTAAGTGGGGGAGCTATGGCTACACCTTC.

The gene calls are TRBV27 and TRBJ1-2; no clear D. Per the germline V gene, CDR1 is MNHEY and CDR2 is SMNVEV (reference sequence). V was cut by 8 bases and J by 0 bases, with 16 bases left in between. The CDR3 consists of 15 residues. CDR3 nucleotides: TGTGCCAGCGGCCAACGCTCGCCAGCTAACTATGGCTACACCTTC. Its translation is CASGQRSPANYGYTF.

V gene TRBV27 combines with J gene TRBJ2-6; 10 nucleotides agree with TRBD1. The junction had 11 bases not matched to a gene; V was cut back by 4 bases and J by 5 bases. Germline CDR1 and CDR2: MNHEY and SMNVEV (reference sequence). The CDR3 is 18 residues long. CDR3 protein: CASSSDRGLRRWANVLTF. The DNA of the CDR3 is TGTGCCAGCAGTTCCGACAGGGGGCTCCGCCGCTGGGCCAACGTCCTGACTTTC.

J is TRBJ1-3 and V is TRBV30; no clear D gene. The length of the CDR3 is 11 residues. Trimming shortened V by 2 bases and J by 4 bases, and 3 bases separated the two germline ends. CDR1 is GTSNPN, CDR2 SVGIG, per germline (reference sequence). In DNA, the CDR3 is TGTGCCTGGAGTATAGGAAACACCATATATTTT. This translates into CAWSIGNTIYF.

V is TRBV6-5 and J is TRBJ1-5, with a possible D match to TRBD1 (5 bases). Trimming took off 10 bases at V and 3 bases at J, with 16 bases between the two ends. CDR1 and CDR2 (germline): MNHEY, SVGAGI. This CDR3 is 14 amino acids long. The CDR3 coding sequence is TGTGCCACCTCCGGGGCAATTTACAATCAGCCCCAGCATTTT. Translated: CATSGAIYNQPQHF.

The rearrangement joins TRBV19 to TRBJ1-2; TRBD1 agrees at 11 bases. V lost 4 bases to trimming and J lost 7 bases; unmatched junction nucleotides: 5. CDR3 length: 14 residues. Germline CDR1 is LNHDA and CDR2 is SQIVND (reference sequence). The CDR3 bases are TGTGCCAGTAGTAGGACAGGGGGCGAGGCTGGCTACACCTTC. This codes for CASSRTGGEAGYTF.

The gene calls are TRBV27 and TRBJ1-1, with TRBD1 as a possible D gene (5 bases). Per the germline V gene, CDR1 is MNHEY and CDR2 is SMNVEV (reference sequence). The CDR3 length is 16 residues. V lost 0 bases and J 0 bases, leaving 11 bases between the germline ends. The CDR3 nucleotides are TGTGCCAGCAGTTTATCGGCGGGGCTCATGAACACTGAAGCTTTCTTT. Protein sequence: CASSLSAGLMNTEAFF.

The chain joins TRBV28 to TRBJ2-7; no reliable D call. From germline, CDR1 is MDHEN and CDR2 SYDVKM. The CDR3 is made up of 16 amino acids. Trimming removed 6 bases from V and 0 bases from J, with 18 bases in between. CDR3 protein: CASSPASVVSSYEQYF. The CDR3 coding sequence is TGTGCCAGCAGCCCGGCTTCCGTGGTGAGCTCCTACGAGCAGTACTTC.

The CDR3 region is CASSFPGTGSNYGYTF. CDR3 DNA sequence: TGTGCCAGCAGCTTTCCAGGGACGGGGTCTAACTATGGCTACACCTTC. The chain uses TRBV7-9 and TRBJ1-2, with D tentatively TRBD1 (5 bases). The CDR3 extends over 16 amino acids. Trimming stripped 3 bases from V and 0 bases from J, with 14 bases between. The germline V gene encodes CDR1 SEHNR and CDR2 FQNEAQ (reference sequence). Full variable domain (outside the CDR3, taken from reference TRBV7-9 and TRBJ1-2): DTGVSQNPRHKITKRGQNVTFRCDPISEHNRLYWYRQTLGQGPEFLTYFQNEAQLEKSRLLSDRFSAERPKGSFSTLEIQRTEQGDSAMYLCASSFPGTGSNYGYTFGSGTRLTVV.

V is TRBV6-5 and J is TRBJ1-4, with 9 nucleotides matching TRBD1. Per the germline V gene, CDR1 is MNHEY and CDR2 is SVGAGI. This CDR3 comprises 15 residues. J gave up 3 bases and V 6 bases, and 5 bases lay outside the gene matches. Written as DNA, the CDR3 is TGTGCCAGCAGCCCGACAGGGGGACCTAATGAAAAACTGTTTTTT. This gives the protein CASSPTGGPNEKLFF.

As for this clone: The sample holds other DNA sequences that translate to the same CDR3. This chain connects TRBV11-2 to TRBJ2-5; a possible D gene is TRBD1 (6 bases). The CDR3 totals 13 residues. Deletions cut 1 base from V and 4 bases from J, with 7 bases between. Per germline, CDR1 SGHAT and CDR2 FQNNGV. The DNA for the CDR3 is TGTGCCAGCAGCTTAGGAGGGGGAGAGACCCAGTACTTC. Its translation is CASSLGGGETQYF.

The chain combines TRBV9 with TRBJ2-3; D possibly corresponds to TRBD1 (6 bases). The length of the CDR3 is 19 residues. CDR1 is SGDLS, CDR2 YYNGEE, per germline. Trimming cost V 2 bases and J 0 bases, with 22 bases left between them. The CDR3 DNA reads TGTGCCAGCAGCGTGAATGGCAGGGGAGCTATAACAAGCACAGATACGCAGTATTTT. The encoded protein is CASSVNGRGAITSTDTQYF.

CDR3 residues: CASSLSGSSPLHF. In nucleotides, the CDR3 is TGTGCCAGCAGCTTAAGCGGAAGTTCACCCCTCCACTTT. The rearrangement uses TRBV11-2 and TRBJ1-6; D uncertain. The germline V gene has CDR1 SGHAT and CDR2 FQNNGV. The V end was cut by 2 bases, the J end by 9 bases, with 8 bases between. The CDR3 loop spans 13 amino acids.

Only one count was recorded for this clone. The chain's CDR3 is CASSQAGWDFVSYEQYF. The DNA for the CDR3 is TGTGCCAGCAGTCAAGCGGGGTGGGACTTCGTATCCTACGAGCAGTACTTC. The chain employs TRBV6-2 or TRBV6-3 and TRBJ2-7; TRBD2 matches 7 bases. Losses at the gene ends were 5 bases for V and 1 base for J; bases not matched to a gene: 14. The CDR3 length is 17 residues. Germline CDR1 reads MNHEY; CDR2 reads SVGEGT.

The rearrangement links TRBV5-1 to TRBJ2-1; D unclear. Germline assignment: CDR1 SGHRS and CDR2 YFSETQ. V dropped 0 bases and J dropped 5 bases, with 18 bases sitting between them. The length of the CDR3 is 17 residues. The CDR3 sequence: CASSLAVLGLANNEQFF. In DNA, the CDR3 is TGCGCCAGCAGCTTGGCCGTCCTCGGGCTGGCGAACAATGAGCAGTTCTTC.

The V gene is TRBV5-3, the J gene TRBJ1-2; D call uncertain. Being an ORF, TRBV5-3 has a function that is uncertain. This CDR3 has 13 residues. Trimming pared 0 bases from V and 6 bases from J, leaving 9 bases between. The CDR3 here is CARSLVTAHGYTF. CDR3 nucleotide sequence: TGTGCCAGAAGCTTGGTCACGGCACATGGCTACACCTTC.

In DNA form, the CDR3 reads TGTGCCAGCAGCTTAGACGGGGAGATCACAACTAATGAAAAACTGTTTTTT. It translates to CASSLDGEITTNEKLFF. The V and J genes are TRBV7-6 and TRBJ1-4; no clear D. V lost 1 base, J lost 0 bases, and 12 bases lay in between. Germline CDR1 is SGHVS and CDR2 is FNYEAQ. This CDR3 comprises 17 residues.